This paragraph reports one TCR beta chain. The sample belongs to a study of blood T cell repertoires in COVID-19. CDR1 and CDR2 from the germline V gene are SEHNR and FQNEAQ (reference sequence). This CDR3 region has 15 residues. Unmatched junction bases numbered 3, after V lost 5 bases and J lost 0 bases. The table came from immunoSEQ multiplex PCR; TCRdb's copy has only in-frame clones and leaves some out. Of about 300,000 clones in the sample, around 90% are singletons; the top ten hold just under 6.5%. This sequence joins TRBV7-9 and TRBJ2-2; 7 bases match TRBD1. Material: peripheral blood. The source of this sequence is a woman between 50 and 59 years old with COVID-19, enrolled during active disease. The chain's CDR3 is CASSTGTANTGELFF. The CDR3 bases are TGTGCCAGCAGCACTGGGACAGCGAACACCGGGGAGCTGTTTTTT.